This is a list of T cell receptor beta chains from one sample in a study of blood T cell repertoires in COVID-19. The repertoire was sequenced with immunoSEQ multiplex PCR; TCRdb's copy has only in-frame clones and lacks some. The sample holds more than 95,000 clones, about 86% seen once. The sequenced sample consisted of peripheral blood. The receptors originated from a man between 65 and 79 years old who had recovered from COVID-19. The CDR3 runs from the conserved cysteine through the conserved F or W. The order of the fields is clone size, J gene, V gene, D gene, CDR3 DNA, CDR3 protein. A D gene is named only where the DNA matches it firmly. Some rows have no size entry. The others give once, few or many, or a class for an expanded clone.

size: -; J: TRBJ2-6; V: TRBV11-2; D: TRBD1; DNA: TGTGCCAGCAGCTTAGGAAACAGGGGTGCTGGGGCCAACGTCCTGACTTTC; CDR3: CASSLGNRGAGANVLTF
size: -; J: TRBJ2-3; V: TRBV6-5; D: -; DNA: TGTGCCAGCAGCTTGGGAGGAGATACGCAGTATTTT; CDR3: CASSLGGDTQYF
size: -; J: TRBJ1-2; V: TRBV7-9; D: -; DNA: TGTGCCAGCAGCTTAGCGGAGAGCCGAATCTCCTCTAGTGGCTACACCTTC; CDR3: CASSLAESRISSSGYTF
size: -; J: TRBJ1-1; V: TRBV11-2; D: -; DNA: TGTGCCAGCAGCCGCCTCAACTCGGGCACTGAAGCTTTCTTT; CDR3: CASSRLNSGTEAFF
size: -; J: TRBJ2-3; V: TRBV28; D: TRBD2; DNA: TGTGCCTCCACTTCGGGGCGGGGGTTCACAGATACGCAGTATTTT; CDR3: CASTSGRGFTDTQYF
size: -; J: TRBJ1-6; V: TRBV12-3/TRBV12-4; D: -; DNA: TGTGCCAGCGGACAGAACTATAATTCACCCCTCCACTTT; CDR3: CASGQNYNSPLHF
size: -; J: TRBJ1-6; V: TRBV6-1; D: -; DNA: TGTGCCAGCAGTGAAGCGGGCAGGGTACCTCCCCTCCACTTT; CDR3: CASSEAGRVPPLHF
size: few; J: TRBJ1-6; V: TRBV6-5; D: -; DNA: TGTGCCAGCAGCGCCCTTAGTCGCACCCTCCACTTT; CDR3: CASSALSRTLHF
size: once; J: TRBJ2-2; V: TRBV5-1; D: TRBD2; DNA: TGCGCCAGCAGCCCTCTGGCGGGAGAAGCCGGGGAGCTGTTTTTT; CDR3: CASSPLAGEAGELFF
size: -; J: TRBJ1-2; V: TRBV3-1/TRBV3-2; D: -; DNA: TGTGCCAGCAGCCAAGCGATCGGGGGCTACACCTTC; CDR3: CASSQAIGGYTF
size: -; J: TRBJ1-2; V: TRBV3-1/TRBV3-2; D: TRBD1; DNA: TGTGCCAGCAGCCGCAGAGTTCGGAAAGACAGGGCGCATGGTGGCTACACCTTC; CDR3: CASSRRVRKDRAHGGYTF
size: -; J: TRBJ2-2; V: TRBV7-3; D: -; DNA: TGTGCCAGCAGCTTAACGAGTAGCCAGGGGAACACCGGGGAGCTGTTTTTT; CDR3: CASSLTSSQGNTGELFF
size: -; J: TRBJ2-3; V: TRBV5-1; D: TRBD1; DNA: TGCGCCAGCAGCGGACAGGGGGGCGATACGCAGTATTTT; CDR3: CASSGQGGDTQYF
size: -; J: TRBJ2-7; V: TRBV28; D: TRBD2; DNA: TGTGCCAGCAGTCGACTAGCGGGAAACTACGAGCAGTACTTC; CDR3: CASSRLAGNYEQYF
size: -; J: TRBJ1-5; V: TRBV5-1; D: TRBD1; DNA: TGCGCCAGCAGCCCCAACCCGGGGACAGGAAATCAGCCCCAGCATTTT; CDR3: CASSPNPGTGNQPQHF
size: -; J: TRBJ2-1; V: TRBV13; D: TRBD2; DNA: TGTGCCAGCAGCTTTTGGCGGGGGGGATACAATGAGCAGTTCTTC; CDR3: CASSFWRGGYNEQFF
size: few; J: TRBJ2-1; V: TRBV5-1; D: TRBD2; DNA: TGCGCCAGCAGCCTCGGACTAGCGGGAGAATTAAATGAGCAGTTCTTC; CDR3: CASSLGLAGELNEQFF
size: -; J: TRBJ1-1; V: TRBV13; D: -; DNA: TGTGCCAGCAGTCAAAGCCGACAGGTCGGGAACACTGAAGCTTTCTTT; CDR3: CASSQSRQVGNTEAFF
size: -; J: TRBJ2-3; V: TRBV11-2; D: TRBD2; DNA: TGTGCCAGCAGCTTAGATATCGCCCTAGCGGGGGTGGGTACGCAGTATTTT; CDR3: CASSLDIALAGVGTQYF
size: once; J: TRBJ2-2; V: TRBV6-6; D: TRBD1; DNA: TGTGCCAGCAGGGGACAGGGCATCACCGGGGAGCTGTTTTTT; CDR3: CASRGQGITGELFF
size: -; J: TRBJ2-3; V: TRBV11-1; D: -; DNA: TGTGCCAGCAGCCCCCAGGGGTATCGCACAGATACGCAGTATTTT; CDR3: CASSPQGYRTDTQYF
size: -; J: TRBJ1-1; V: TRBV5-4; D: -; DNA: TGTGCCAGCAGCGAGACCAACGGGGTGAACACTGAAGCTTTCTTT; CDR3: CASSETNGVNTEAFF
size: -; J: TRBJ1-6; V: TRBV10-1; D: -; DNA: TGCGCCAGCAGCAGGGACGGGAGGAATTCACCCCTCCACTTT; CDR3: CASSRDGRNSPLHF
size: -; J: TRBJ1-1; V: TRBV14; D: TRBD1; DNA: TGTGCCAGCAGCCAACCGACAGGGGTGAGCACTGAAGCTTTCTTT; CDR3: CASSQPTGVSTEAFF
size: -; J: TRBJ1-1; V: TRBV6-7; D: -; DNA: TGTGCCAGCAGTTACGAAGAGTGGCAGGGCCACACTGAAGCTTTCTTT; CDR3: CASSYEEWQGHTEAFF
size: -; J: TRBJ2-5; V: TRBV6-5; D: TRBD1; DNA: TGTGCCAGCAGTCATTGGGACAGAGGAGAGACCCAGTACTTC; CDR3: CASSHWDRGETQYF
size: -; J: TRBJ2-3; V: TRBV5-1; D: -; DNA: TGCGCCAGCAGCTCCCGAGGAGGGGCTGGGGATACGCAGTATTTT; CDR3: CASSSRGGAGDTQYF
size: once; J: TRBJ2-4; V: TRBV28; D: TRBD2; DNA: TGTGCCAGCAGTCCCCCCGGGGCGGGAGAGGCCAAAAACATTCAGTACTTC; CDR3: CASSPPGAGEAKNIQYF
size: -; J: TRBJ1-6; V: TRBV28; D: -; DNA: TGTGCCAGCAGTTACAGGGCGGTGGGATCACCCCTCCACTTT; CDR3: CASSYRAVGSPLHF
size: -; J: TRBJ1-5; V: TRBV6-4; D: -; DNA: TGTGCCAGCAGTTCAGGGCTAAGGTATAGCAATCAGCCCCAGCATTTT; CDR3: CASSSGLRYSNQPQHF
size: few; J: TRBJ1-6; V: TRBV5-1; D: TRBD1; DNA: TGCGCCAGCAGCCTTCGACCGGGACAGGCGAATTCACCCCTCCACTTT; CDR3: CASSLRPGQANSPLHF
size: -; J: TRBJ2-7; V: TRBV30; D: -; DNA: TGTGCCTGGAGTTGGGCGGGCGAGCAGTACTTC; CDR3: CAWSWAGEQYF
size: -; J: TRBJ2-1; V: TRBV6-2/TRBV6-3; D: TRBD2; DNA: TGTGCCAGCAGTTCGCTGGGGACGCGGGAGGGCTCCTACAATGAGCAGTTCTTC; CDR3: CASSSLGTREGSYNEQFF
size: few; J: TRBJ2-5; V: TRBV29-1; D: -; DNA: TGCAGCGTTGAATTAGGGGGTCGAGAGACCCAGTACTTC; CDR3: CSVELGGRETQYF
size: -; J: TRBJ1-4; V: TRBV12-3/TRBV12-4; D: TRBD1; DNA: TGTGCCAGCAGTCCATACAGGGGTGGACTGTTTTTT; CDR3: CASSPYRGGLFF
size: -; J: TRBJ1-2; V: TRBV7-8; D: -; DNA: TGTGCCAGCAGCTTCACAACGCAGTCCTATGGCTACACCTTC; CDR3: CASSFTTQSYGYTF
size: -; J: TRBJ1-1; V: TRBV30; D: -; DNA: TGTGCCTGGAACGGACAGTTTGAAGCTTTCTTT; CDR3: CAWNGQFEAFF
size: few; J: TRBJ2-5; V: TRBV6-1; D: TRBD1; DNA: TGTGCCAGCAGTGAGGGACAGGGAATGGAGACCCAGTACTTC; CDR3: CASSEGQGMETQYF
size: few; J: TRBJ2-5; V: TRBV7-2; D: -; DNA: TGTGCCAGCAGCCGGACTCAACAAGAGACCCAGTACTTC; CDR3: CASSRTQQETQYF
size: -; J: TRBJ1-4; V: TRBV18; D: -; DNA: TGTGCCAGCTCACCACCGGGACGGGGGGGAAAACTGTTTTTT; CDR3: CASSPPGRGGKLFF
size: -; J: TRBJ2-7; V: TRBV5-1; D: -; DNA: TGCGCCAGCAGCCCCAATGGACGGGGCGAGCAGTACTTC; CDR3: CASSPNGRGEQYF
size: -; J: TRBJ1-1; V: TRBV28; D: TRBD1; DNA: TGTGCCAGCGAATACAGGGGGCAGGCTGAAGCTTTCTTT; CDR3: CASEYRGQAEAFF
size: few; J: TRBJ2-3; V: TRBV7-9; D: TRBD2; DNA: TGTGCCAGCAGCCTCGGACTAGCGGTAACAGATACGCAGTATTTT; CDR3: CASSLGLAVTDTQYF
size: -; J: TRBJ2-1; V: TRBV20-1; D: TRBD2; DNA: TGCAGTGCTAGTTTCCTAGCGGGGGGACCCTACAATGAGCAGTTCTTC; CDR3: CSASFLAGGPYNEQFF
size: -; J: TRBJ1-3; V: TRBV5-6; D: -; DNA: TGTGCCAGCACCCCGGGATTCTCTGGAAACACCATATATTTT; CDR3: CASTPGFSGNTIYF
size: -; J: TRBJ2-5; V: TRBV5-4; D: -; DNA: TGTGCCAGCAAGAGAGGCGGGGCTCAAGAGACCCAGTACTTC; CDR3: CASKRGGAQETQYF
size: -; J: TRBJ2-3; V: TRBV5-1; D: TRBD1; DNA: TGCGCCAGCAGCTCAACAGGGGGCTGGGGAGATACGCAGTATTTT; CDR3: CASSSTGGWGDTQYF
size: -; J: TRBJ2-7; V: TRBV13; D: TRBD1; DNA: TGTGCCAGCAGCCCTCGGACAGGGGTAAGATTACAGTACTTC; CDR3: CASSPRTGVRLQYF
size: -; J: TRBJ2-2; V: TRBV6-6; D: -; DNA: TGTGCCAGCAGTCGAACAGGGACCTCGAACACCGGGGAGCTGTTTTTT; CDR3: CASSRTGTSNTGELFF
size: -; J: TRBJ1-2; V: TRBV19; D: -; DNA: TGTGCCAGTATCGGTGACAGGATACATGGCTACACCTTC; CDR3: CASIGDRIHGYTF
size: -; J: TRBJ1-2; V: TRBV2; D: -; DNA: TGTGCCAGCAGTGTAATCGGCTATGGCTACACCTTC; CDR3: CASSVIGYGYTF
size: -; J: TRBJ1-2; V: TRBV29-1; D: -; DNA: TGCAGCGTTGGATCATTCCGACAGGTCTATGGCTACACCTTC; CDR3: CSVGSFRQVYGYTF
size: -; J: TRBJ2-3; V: TRBV5-5; D: TRBD1; DNA: TGTGCCAGCAGCTTGGGGGGCAGGGGGTATTCAGATACGCAGTATTTT; CDR3: CASSLGGRGYSDTQYF
size: -; J: TRBJ1-6; V: TRBV9; D: -; DNA: TGTGCCAGCAGCGACAACTATGCCTATAATTCACCCCTCCACTTT; CDR3: CASSDNYAYNSPLHF
size: -; J: TRBJ1-1; V: TRBV5-1; D: -; DNA: TGCGCCAGCAGCTTGGAGGAGGGAGCCGAAGCTTTCTTT; CDR3: CASSLEEGAEAFF
size: -; J: TRBJ1-1; V: TRBV6-5; D: -; DNA: TGTGCCAGCAGGACTGACAGGCTGGAAGCTTTCTTT; CDR3: CASRTDRLEAFF
size: -; J: TRBJ2-1; V: TRBV24-1; D: -; DNA: TGTGCCACCAGAGGGGGCTCCTACAATGAGCAGTTCTTC; CDR3: CATRGGSYNEQFF
size: -; J: TRBJ2-2; V: TRBV27; D: -; DNA: TGTGCCAGCAGTCTACTCGACACCGGGGAGCTGTTTTTT; CDR3: CASSLLDTGELFF
size: -; J: TRBJ2-5; V: TRBV28; D: -; DNA: TGTGCCAGCAGTCCCTCAGGGGCAGTCCAAGAGACCCAGTACTTC; CDR3: CASSPSGAVQETQYF